This TCR beta chain was identified in a study of shared clonotypes between healthy human individuals. Study in general: Researchers assigned three CD4 naive, three CD4 memory, two CD8 naive and one CD8 memory plate to each donor.

Data came from immunoSEQ multiplex PCR; TCRdb stores just in-frame clones and leaves some out. Here the sample spans some 2,500,000 clones, 85% to 95% being singletons. Findings of the study overall: Investigators collected only blood, and repertoires in tissues likely differ.

V was pared by 2 bases and J by 7 bases, with 11 bases of the junction left unmatched. Germline CDR1 reads SGHRS; CDR2 reads YFSETQ. The CDR3 is 16 amino acids. This clone was picked up one time. The antigen is not known. This receptor was obtained from a man aged 18 to 29 in good health. Some clones in this sample may be carry-over from other donors' samples. Sample: naive CD4+ T cells from PBMCs. Specified subset: CD45RA+ positively selected. The rearrangement links TRBV5-1 to TRBJ2-5; TRBD1 matches 10 bases. Here the CDR3 reads CASSLAGTGEGRTQYF. The CDR3, as DNA: TGCGCCAGCAGCTTAGCCGGGACAGGGGAAGGGAGGACCCAGTACTTC.